Below are 11 T cell receptor beta chains sequenced from a single sample in a study of Ad26.COV2.S vaccination and SARS-CoV-2 variants. Treatment indicated: 15 to 20 received Ad26.COV2.S at low or high dose, single or two shots; roughly 5 received placebo; per-sample allocation not given. After the first vaccine or placebo injection, samples were drawn on day 63. Using immunoSEQ multiplex PCR, the repertoire was profiled, and TCRdb retains in-frame clones only, with some absent. The data contain about 220,000 clones, more than 75% of them seen just once; the ten biggest clones take up around 10%. The material sequenced was peripheral blood, taken in a trial of Ad26.COV2.S vaccine versus placebo. The receptors come from a person between 18 and 59 years old who received the Ad26.COV2.S COVID-19 vaccine or a placebo.

The V gene is TRBV7-6, the J gene TRBJ1-1; D is unclear. This CDR3 comprises 15 residues. The V and J ends lost 1 base and 0 bases respectively, with 9 bases between them. The germline V gene encodes CDR1 SGHVS and CDR2 FNYEAQ. The CDR3 nucleotides read TGTGCCAGCAGCTTAGAACAGATCATGAACACTGAAGCTTTCTTT. As protein: CASSLEQIMNTEAFF. Based on the CDR3 plus reference TRBV7-6 and TRBJ1-1, the full variable domain is GAGVSQSPRYKVTKRGQDVALRCDPISGHVSLYWYRQALGQGPEFLTYFNYEAQQDKSGLPNDRFSAERPEGSISTLTIQRTEQRDSAMYRCASSLEQIMNTEAFFGQGTRLTVV.

CDR3 sequence: CASSYSTGLGTEAFF. The CDR3 coding sequence is TGTGCCAGCAGTTACTCGACAGGGCTGGGCACTGAAGCTTTCTTT. This chain connects TRBV6-5 to TRBJ1-1, with TRBD1 matching over 7 bases. After removal of 0 bases from V and 4 bases from J, the junction contained 5 bases not matched to a gene. From germline, CDR1 is MNHEY and CDR2 SVGAGI. The CDR3 has 15 amino acids.

V gene TRBV7-6 combines with J gene TRBJ1-4, with D hard to call. CDR1 is SGHVS, CDR2 FNYEAQ, per germline. This CDR3 has 13 amino acids. V lost 1 base, J lost 8 bases, and 8 bases lay in between. The CDR3 reads CASSLGGREKLFF. The CDR3 nucleotides read TGTGCCAGCAGCTTAGGGGGTCGGGAAAAACTGTTTTTT.

The V gene is TRBV7-9, the J gene TRBJ2-7; TRBD1 matches 7 bases. The germline V gene encodes CDR1 SEHNR and CDR2 FQNEAQ (reference sequence). The CDR3 totals 15 residues. Trimming removed 2 bases from V and 7 bases from J; junction bases left unmatched: 11. The CDR3 bases are TGTGCCAGCAGCTTATCGGGACAGACTTTTTGGGAGCAGTACTTC. This gives the protein CASSLSGQTFWEQYF.

A single count supports this clone. The chain uses TRBV6-6 and TRBJ2-3; TRBD2 matches at 10 bases. CDR1 and CDR2 (germline): MNHNY, SVGAGI (reference sequence). After removal of 0 bases from V and 6 bases from J, the junction contained 3 bases not matched to a gene. This CDR3 has 15 amino acids. CDR3 DNA sequence: TGTGCCAGCAGTTACTCACTAGCGGGGAGGGATACGCAGTATTTT. As protein: CASSYSLAGRDTQYF.

This clone was seen only once. The V and J genes are TRBV28 and TRBJ2-5, with a weak D call TRBD1 (7 bases). The germline V and J ends were trimmed by 6 bases and 6 bases, with 17 bases remaining between them. The CDR3 consists of 14 residues. Per germline, CDR1 MDHEN and CDR2 SYDVKM. The CDR3 region has the DNA TGTGCCAGCAGCTATGACAGGGAGGTGAAGACCCAGTACTTC. Its translation: CASSYDREVKTQYF.

This chain's CDR3 is CASSQEWTVGFHSPLHF. The CDR3 DNA sequence: TGCGCCAGCAGCCAAGAGTGGACAGTTGGTTTTCATTCACCCCTCCACTTT. V is TRBV4-3 and J is TRBJ1-6, with a tentative D call TRBD1 (6 bases). The germline CDR1 and CDR2 sequences are LGHNA and YSLEER. Trimming stripped 0 bases from V and 8 bases from J, with 17 bases between. This CDR3 is 17 amino acids long.

This rearrangement joins TRBV5-1 to TRBJ2-3, with no clear D. The CDR3 is 15 amino acids. CDR1 and CDR2 from the germline V gene are SGHRS and YFSETQ. Trimming cost V 0 bases and J 0 bases, with 8 bases left between them. The CDR3 region is CASSLDPSSTDTQYF. CDR3 nucleotide sequence: TGCGCCAGCAGCTTGGATCCATCTAGCACAGATACGCAGTATTTT.

This sequence joins TRBV3-1 (or the pseudogene TRBV3-2) and TRBJ2-5, with D possibly TRBD1 on 6 matching bases. V was pared by 3 bases and J by 1 base, with 15 bases between. Germline V CDR1 and CDR2: LGHDT, YNNKEL (reference sequence). This CDR3 has 16 amino acids. The CDR3 reads CASSHQGILLQETQYF. Written as DNA, the CDR3 is TGTGCCAGCAGCCATCAGGGGATACTCCTCCAAGAGACCCAGTACTTC.

This rearrangement joins TRBV12-3 or TRBV12-4 to TRBJ2-7; D is undetermined. V was trimmed by 2 bases and J by 5 bases, leaving 4 bases between them. This CDR3 has 11 amino acids. The CDR3 bases are TGTGCCAGCAGTTTACTGGACGAGCAGTACTTC. It codes for CASSLLDEQYF.

This chain joins TRBV20-1 and TRBJ2-3; no definite D call. Germline values: CDR1 DFQATT, CDR2 SNEGSKA (reference sequence). V gave up 6 bases and J gave up 0 bases, with 4 bases separating them. This CDR3 is 11 amino acids long. The CDR3 region is CSAPSTDTQYF. The CDR3 DNA is TGCAGTGCCCCTAGCACAGATACGCAGTATTTT.